A single sample gave rise to the 19 T cell receptor beta chains below, sequenced in a study of CD8 T cells in Susac syndrome. RNA in amounts of 0.5 to 1 ug was reverse transcribed with random hexamers. Via MiXCR, TCRdb re-called the immunoSEQ multiplex PCR reads, giving one row per CDR3 protein. The repertoire holds about 120,000 distinct CDR3 sequences, with over 90% as singletons. Sequenced input: CD4+ T cells from PBMCs. These receptor sequences come from a human donor with Susac syndrome.

The chain recombines TRBV28 with TRBJ2-3; perhaps TRBD2 as D (6 bases). Deletions cut 6 bases from V and 1 base from J, with 14 bases between. Germline V gene lookup returns CDR1 MDHEN and CDR2 SYDVKM. The CDR3 length is 15 residues. For the CDR3, the DNA is TGTGCCAGCAGCCCCGGGGGAGTTCGCACAGATACGCAGTATTTT. Its translation is CASSPGGVRTDTQYF.

The chain joins TRBV4-3 to TRBJ1-1; D is undetermined. This CDR3 has 14 residues. V shed 1 base and J shed 8 bases, with 14 bases lying between them. Germline V CDR1 and CDR2: LGHNA, YSLEER. CDR3 nucleotide sequence: TGCGCCAGCAGCCAAGGACCTAGGGCTTGGGAAGCTTTCTTT. Protein: CASSQGPRAWEAFF.

The chain is built from TRBV27 and TRBJ1-1; perhaps TRBD1 as D (6 bases). The V end lost 5 bases, the J end lost 1 base, and 11 bases lay between the germline ends. The V gene's germline CDR1 is MNHEY and CDR2 SMNVEV (reference sequence). The CDR3 runs 14 residues. DNA of the CDR3: TGTGCCAGCAGTGCCAGGGGCGCGAACACTGAAGCTTTCTTT. It encodes CASSARGANTEAFF.

The chain carries TRBV20-1 and TRBJ1-3; 7 bases match TRBD1. CDR1 and CDR2 (germline): DFQATT, SNEGSKA (reference sequence). Trimming took 7 bases from V and 0 from J; bases not matched to a gene: 6. This CDR3 spans 14 amino acids. The CDR3 region has the DNA TGCAGTGTCAAGGACAGGCCCTCTGGAAACACCATATATTTT. Amino acid sequence: CSVKDRPSGNTIYF.

The chain joins TRBV27 to TRBJ1-1, with no clear D. The CDR3 is 14 amino acids. Trimming took 2 bases from V and 2 from J, leaving 9 bases between them. Per germline, CDR1 MNHEY and CDR2 SMNVEV (reference sequence). The CDR3 protein is CASSLGQPNTEAFF. The CDR3 nucleotides read TGTGCCAGCAGTTTAGGGCAGCCTAACACTGAAGCTTTCTTT.

The chain combines TRBV29-1 with TRBJ1-1; D remains ambiguous. Germline CDR1 SQVTM, CDR2 ANQGSEA. Trimming took 1 base from V and 7 from J, leaving 10 bases between them. There are 12 residues in the CDR3. The CDR3 coding sequence is TGCAGCGTTGAAGGTTCGAGATTTGAAGCTTTCTTT. Residues: CSVEGSRFEAFF.

The chain is built from TRBV6-4 and TRBJ2-2; D gene unclear. CDR3 size: 13 residues. The ends were cut back, 8 bases at V and 1 base at J, with 8 bases in the middle. Germline-derived CDR1 and CDR2 are MRHNA and SNTAGT. The CDR3 loop reads CASSAKNTGELFF. The CDR3 region has the DNA TGTGCCAGCTCAGCGAAGAACACCGGGGAGCTGTTTTTT.

The chain combines TRBV4-3 with TRBJ2-6; D remains ambiguous. Germline values: CDR1 LGHNA, CDR2 YSLEER. The CDR3 extends over 16 amino acids. The V end was cut by 0 bases, the J end by 1 base, with 7 bases between. This chain's CDR3 is CASSQDVGSGANVLTF. The CDR3 nucleotides read TGCGCCAGCAGCCAAGATGTGGGTTCTGGGGCCAACGTCCTGACTTTC.

This clonotype was seen once. The chain joins TRBV24-1 to TRBJ1-2; tentatively, D is TRBD1 (5 bases). This CDR3 has 15 residues. The V end was cut by 3 bases, the J end by 4 bases, with 14 bases between. CDR1 KGHDR and CDR2 SFDVKD come from the germline V gene. The CDR3 sequence is CATSDLGGLGYGYTF. The CDR3 DNA reads as TGTGCCACCAGTGATCTCGGGGGGTTGGGCTATGGCTACACCTTC.

The CDR3 DNA follows: TGCAGTGCTAGAGACTCGGGGCAGGGGACTCAGCCCCAGCATTTT. Translating it yields CSARDSGQGTQPQHF. The chain is built from TRBV20-1 and TRBJ1-5; weak D call: TRBD1 (6 bases). V was shortened by 0 bases and J by 6 bases, with 15 bases between the two germline ends. The length of the CDR3 is 15 residues. Germline values: CDR1 DFQATT, CDR2 SNEGSKA (reference sequence).

The chain links TRBV5-4 to TRBJ2-5; weak D call: TRBD2 (6 bases). The CDR3 is 15 amino acids. Trimming cost V 2 bases and J 0 bases, with 11 bases left between them. CDR1 and CDR2 from the germline V gene are SGHNT and YYREEE (reference sequence). This CDR3 reads CASSLASEYQETQYF. The CDR3 nucleotides read TGTGCCAGCAGCTTAGCTAGCGAGTACCAAGAGACCCAGTACTTC.

This clonotype was observed a single time. V is TRBV20-1 and J is TRBJ2-1, with D possibly being TRBD2 (6 bases). The V end was cut by 6 bases, the J end by 4 bases, with 25 bases between. From germline, CDR1 is DFQATT and CDR2 SNEGSKA (reference sequence). The CDR3 sequence is 17 residues long. The DNA of the CDR3 is TGCAGTGCGAAGGATACAAGGTCGGTGGGACTTTACAATGAGCAGTTCTTC. It is translated as CSAKDTRSVGLYNEQFF.

On this clonotype itself: Relative to the germline gene, one junction end is altered; a read error may explain this. This chain links TRBV2 with TRBJ2-1; D uncertain. The CDR3 sequence is 13 residues long. The germline gives CDR1 SNHLY, CDR2 FYNNEI. CDR3 loop: CASTEDRYNEQFF. CDR3 in DNA: TGTGCCAGCACTGAAGATCGGTACAATGAGCAGTTCTTC.

J is TRBJ1-4 and V is TRBV29-1; the D is unclear. This CDR3 is 13 amino acids long. CDR1 and CDR2 (germline): SQVTM, ANQGSEA. The V end lost 6 bases, the J end lost 7 bases, and 15 bases lay between the germline ends. CDR3 sequence (DNA): TGCAGCGTCTCTCCCTCGGGGAGTGAAAAACTGTTTTTT. Amino acids: CSVSPSGSEKLFF.

V gene TRBV11-3 combines with J gene TRBJ2-1; TRBD2 matches 10 bases. The trim removed 8 bases at V and 0 bases at J, leaving 1 base unmatched. This CDR3 region has 14 residues. Per the germline V gene, CDR1 is SGHNT and CDR2 is YENEEA. CDR3 in amino acids: CASSSGGSYNEQFF. In DNA, the CDR3 is TGTGCCAGCTCTAGCGGGGGCTCCTACAATGAGCAGTTCTTC.

The chain employs TRBV18 and TRBJ1-5, with 7 bases matching TRBD1. Losses at the gene ends were 0 bases for V and 3 bases for J; bases not matched to a gene: 2. The CDR3 is 15 residues long. Germline CDR1 reads KGHSH; CDR2 reads LQKENI. CDR3 in DNA: TGTGCCAGCTCACCACCCGGGACAGTCAATCAGCCCCAGCATTTT. As protein: CASSPPGTVNQPQHF.

The rearrangement uses TRBV6-6 and TRBJ1-1, with unresolved D. Germline-derived CDR1 and CDR2 are MNHNY and SVGAGI (reference sequence). Trimming cost V 2 bases and J 1 base, with 5 bases left between them. CDR3 length: 13 residues. In DNA, the CDR3 is TGTGCCAGCAGTTACCCACAGAACACTGAAGCTTTCTTT. Protein: CASSYPQNTEAFF.

The chain combines TRBV14 with TRBJ1-5; D gene uncertain. The CDR3 is 13 residues long. The V end was cut by 0 bases, the J end by 9 bases, with 9 bases between. The V gene's germline CDR1 is SGHDN and CDR2 FVKESK. The CDR3 region has the DNA TGTGCCAGCAGCCAAGATCAGAGCGGGCCCCAGCATTTT. Amino acid sequence: CASSQDQSGPQHF.

The chain joins TRBV30 to TRBJ2-3; 11 nucleotides match TRBD2. In germline, CDR1 is GTSNPN, CDR2 SVGIG (reference sequence). Trimming cost V 7 bases and J 4 bases; bases outside gene matches: 4. The CDR3 is 13 residues long. CDR3 DNA: TGTGCCTTGACTAGCGGGAATGCAGATACGCAGTATTTT. Translation: CALTSGNADTQYF.